The source of this T cell receptor beta chain is a study of blood T cell repertoires in COVID-19. Study-wide context: COVID-19 samples collected from the United States, Italy and Spain covered acute and convalescent phases. PBMCs, B-cell-depleted T cells, or T cells were the source of the cDNA or gDNA that made up the material.

As handled by the study authors: The authors estimated nucleated cell counts from reference gene primer amplification. The data were produced by immunoSEQ multiplex PCR, yet TCRdb's version contains in-frame clones alone and is incomplete. That table furnishes V, J and clone size, whereas the DNA furnished D and trimming. Altogether 95,000 to 100,000 clones are present, roughly 79% being singletons, with the ten largest covering around 9.3%. The ends lost 5 bases at V and 5 bases at J; junction bases unmatched: 9. Germline-derived CDR1 and CDR2 are GTSNPN and SVGIG (reference sequence). The CDR3 extends over 16 amino acids.

The source is a man in his 70s with acute or convalescent COVID-19. Sequencing input: peripheral blood. The chain has TRBV30 and TRBJ2-3, with 14 bases fitting TRBD2. The chain's CDR3 is CAWGFPGLAGVDTQYF. CDR3 bases: TGTGCCTGGGGATTTCCGGGACTAGCGGGAGTAGATACGCAGTATTTT. Looking up the rest from reference TRBV30 and TRBJ2-3 gives the full variable domain: SQTIHQWPATLVQPVGSPLSLECTVEGTSNPNLYWYRQAAGRGLQLLFYSVGIGQISSEVPQNLSASRPQDRQFILSSKKLLLSDSGFYLCAWGFPGLAGVDTQYFGPGTRLTVL.